The rows below give T cell receptor beta chains drawn from one sample of a study of CD8 T cells in ankylosing spondylitis. TCRdb fed the 5' RACE reads into MiXCR, producing one record per CDR3 protein. The sample consists of about 480,000 distinct CDR3 sequences, 15% to 20% of them appearing once. The sample was blood, either unsorted or a sorted T cell fraction (not recorded which). The receptors here all came from a male donor with ankylosing spondylitis. The CDR3 runs from the conserved cysteine through the conserved F or W. The D gene is left open where the match is weak. Expanded clones are given a class, and other clones once, few, many or no size at all.

j_call,v_call,clone_size,d_call,cdr3_nt,cdr3_aa
TRBJ1-1,TRBV6-7,NA,NA,TGTGCCAGCGTGAGGCATCTATCCATGAACACTGAAGCTTTCTTT,CASVRHLSMNTEAFF
TRBJ2-3,TRBV5-1,few,NA,TGCGCCAGCAGCTTGGCCTTTGGACAACCTAGCACAGATACGCAGTATTTT,CASSLAFGQPSTDTQYF
TRBJ2-2,TRBV7-3,many,NA,TGTGCCAGCAGCTTAGGGGGGAACCCGAACACCGGGGAGCTGTTTTTT,CASSLGGNPNTGELFF
TRBJ1-2,TRBV5-1,few,TRBD1,TGCGCCAGCAGCTTGGACGGGGACAGAAACTATGGCTACACCTTC,CASSLDGDRNYGYTF
TRBJ1-1,TRBV19,few,NA,TGTGCCAGTAGTACAGGGGTGGGCACTGAAGCTTTCTTT,CASSTGVGTEAFF
TRBJ1-2,TRBV15,NA,NA,TGTGCCACCAGCAGAGATAACCAGGGGATAGGCTACACCTTC,CATSRDNQGIGYTF
TRBJ2-1,TRBV7-3,many,NA,TGTGCCAGCAGCCCAGGGTCGTACAATGAGCAGTTCTTC,CASSPGSYNEQFF
TRBJ2-5,TRBV5-1,NA,TRBD2,TGCGCCAGCAGCTTACAGGCGGGAGGGGTTCAAAAGGAGACCCAGTACTTC,CASSLQAGGVQKETQYF
TRBJ2-7,TRBV5-1,NA,NA,TGCGCCAGCAGCTTGGGCAGGACGGACTACGAGCAGTACTTC,CASSLGRTDYEQYF
TRBJ2-1,TRBV20-1,NA,TRBD2,TGCAGTGCACCCGGGGGGGGCCGAGCCAATGAGCAGTTCTTC,CSAPGGGRANEQFF
TRBJ1-5,TRBV7-2,many,TRBD1,TGTGCCAGCAGCCTCGACAGGGGTAATCAGCCCCAGCATTTT,CASSLDRGNQPQHF
TRBJ1-6,TRBV12-3/TRBV12-4,NA,NA,TGTGCCAGCAGGTATCAACAAGATAATTCACCCCTCCACTTT,CASRYQQDNSPLHF
TRBJ2-7,TRBV12-3/TRBV12-4,many,TRBD1,TGTGCCAGCAGTTCTACAGGGGAAAGAGCCTACGAGCAGTACTTC,CASSSTGERAYEQYF
TRBJ1-1,TRBV27,many,NA,TGTGCCAGCAGCTTCCAGGGTCTGAACACTGAAGCTTTCTTT,CASSFQGLNTEAFF